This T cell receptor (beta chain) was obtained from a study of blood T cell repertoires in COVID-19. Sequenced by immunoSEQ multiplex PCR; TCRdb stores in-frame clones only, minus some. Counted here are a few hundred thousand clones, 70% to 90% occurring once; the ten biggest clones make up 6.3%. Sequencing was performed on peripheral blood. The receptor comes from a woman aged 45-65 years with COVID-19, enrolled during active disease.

CDR3 amino acids: CASGLGSSGNTIYF. The CDR3 DNA is TGTGCTAGTGGTTTGGGCAGCTCTGGAAACACCATATATTTT. The chain employs TRBV12-5 and TRBJ1-3, with D unclear. The CDR3 covers 14 residues. Germline assignment: CDR1 LGHNT and CDR2 FRNRAP. V was pared by 1 base and J by 0 bases, with 4 bases between. Using reference TRBV12-5 and TRBJ1-3 for the parts outside the CDR3, the full variable domain is DARVTQTPRHKVTEMGQEVTMRCQPILGHNTVFWYRQTMMQGLELLAYFRNRAPLDDSGMPKDRFSAEMPDATLATLKIQPSEPRDSAVYFCASGLGSSGNTIYFGEGSWLTVV.